The present T cell receptor (beta chain) was sequenced within a study of blood T cell repertoires in COVID-19. TCRdb's table, derived via immunoSEQ multiplex PCR, lists solely in-frame clones and lacks some. The sample includes about 73,000 clones, approximately 83% of them seen just once. The V gene's germline CDR1 is SGHVS and CDR2 FNYEAQ. With 5 bases clipped from V and 4 bases from J, the junction kept 9 bases outside the gene matches. This CDR3 is 17 amino acids long. The sample taken for sequencing was peripheral blood. The chain combines TRBV7-6 with TRBJ2-6, with 9 bases aligning to TRBD1. The TCR was taken from a man older than 75 with active or convalescent COVID-19. The CDR3 DNA is TGTGCCAGCAGCCCGACCGGGACAGGGACCGGGGCCAACGTCCTGACTTTC. It encodes CASSPTGTGTGANVLTF.